This T cell receptor beta chain was recovered during a study of CD8 T cells in ankylosing spondylitis (dated by TCRdb to the late 2010s). For the study in its entirety: To find TCR variants linked to disease, the study profiled T cell receptor beta repertoires in ankylosing spondylitis patients and healthy donors. In total, the full study cohort was made up of nearly 110 healthy donors and some 26 ankylosing spondylitis patients. Peripheral blood was sampled, and synovial fluid was also collected from ankylosing spondylitis patients. Paper-wide results and their limitations: A CD8+ phenotype was shown by the disease-linked clones, which were found at relatively low frequencies in peripheral blood. A TCR beta motif made up of roughly eight highly homologous amino acid variants appeared to be characteristic of blood from ankylosing spondylitis patients. Some motif variants had previously been reported in the synovial fluid and blood of reactive arthritis patients, which suggests shared mechanisms of disease initiation. Significant enrichment of the disease-linked clones was reported in matched synovial fluid samples from ankylosing spondylitis patients.

As to this clonotype: Its antigen is not yet known. No much larger clone is present one base from it, and per-base qualities are unavailable.

Instrument used: Illumina MiSeq. Quantitative 5'-RACE with molecular barcodes was used to prepare TCR beta libraries. The authors' analysis ran thus. A new computational method based on a probabilistic model of VDJ rearrangement was used to identify disease-linked TCR variants. TCRdb reprocessed the public reads (quality trimming at Q25 with fastp, clone calling with MiXCR) and kept in-frame beta chains. Identical CDR3 proteins give one entry, which carries the most common genes and DNA. These V and J calls originate from TCRdb's pipeline instead of the authors' own analysis. Here the sample has roughly 35,000 distinct CDR3 sequences; 16% occur a single time. The biggest ten clones account for about 45% of the sample. CDR1 and CDR2 (ENHRY, SYGVKD) derive from the germline V gene. Germline trimming amounts to 2 bases on V and 1 base on J, with 5 as the count of junction bases outside the gene matches. The CDR3, from cysteine to phenylalanine, totals 16 residues. Only CDR3 DNA remains: 48 bases, in frame from the first base.

The TCR comes from a male donor with ankylosing spondylitis or in good health (not recorded which). The chain is assembled from TRBV10-3 and TRBJ1-3; 7 bases in the junction line up with TRBD1. The sequenced sample consisted of blood. CDR3 loop: CAISEPGTDSGNTIYF. The nucleotides read TGTGCCATCAGTGAGCCCGGGACAGATTCTGGAAACACCATATATTTT.